This T cell receptor (beta chain) was captured by sequencing in a study of Tregs in tolerant kidney transplant recipients. Study outcomes and limitations: This study did not directly address biological reproducibility. Validation in larger populations is needed because few patients were studied. The most relevant donor-specific Treg TCRbeta repertoire apparently came from expansion with activated donor B cells.

CD4+CD25+CD127- Tregs, CD4+CD25- non-Tregs, CD4 and CD8 cells were sorted. The CDR3 length is 17 residues. V lost 2 bases, J lost 2 bases, and 8 bases stayed unmatched. Germline assignment: CDR1 SGHRS and CDR2 YFSETQ. A remark on this clone: Antigen: not known.

TCRdb's table, derived via immunoSEQ multiplex PCR, lists solely in-frame clones and lacks some. Among approximately 60,000 clones listed, around 80% were seen once. V and J are TRBV5-1 and TRBJ2-5; TRBD2 matches at 11 bases. Sequenced sample: CD4+ T cells from blood. The receptor was isolated from a human donor in good health. As DNA, the CDR3 is TGCGCCAGCAGCTTACCGACGGGACTAGCGGTTCAAGAGACCCAGTACTTC. This codes for CASSLPTGLAVQETQYF.